This T cell receptor (beta chain) was sequenced during a study of blood T cell repertoires in COVID-19 (dated by TCRdb to about 2020). Background on the whole study: The collaborator samples originated in the United States, Italy and Spain and spanned the acute and convalescent phases of COVID-19. Samples came from the ongoing ImmuneRACE study (first 160 participants) plus 1,254 subjects from 6 global collaborators. Where available, HLA class I and class II types were obtained from metadata supplied by the sample provider rather than from assay-based typing. The prospective study material was composed of cDNA or gDNA derived from T cells, B-cell-depleted T cells, or PBMCs. Subjects who had been exposed to COVID-19, were actively infected with it, or had recovered from it provided the deeply sampled blood TCRbeta repertoires that made up the dataset. Nearly every sample came with metadata listing a de-identified subject ID, COVID-19 status, age in years and sex. A freely available public database, intended as a resource for researchers studying the immune response to SARS-CoV-2, is where the repertoires were released. Study-level results and caveats: The amount of clinical and demographic metadata varied by source and participant and was provided uncurated.

Participants in the prospective study were aged about 18 to 95 years, lived in more than 20 United States geographic areas, and enrolled through a virtual design. In the prospective study, cohorts were assigned on the basis of participant-reported clinical history obtained from a screening survey and a study questionnaire. In the prospective study, whole blood, serum and a nasopharyngeal or oropharyngeal swab were collected from each participant by mobile phlebotomists. Prospective study participants could optionally give additional blood draws and questionnaires over an approximately two-month period. Before DNA extraction, blood samples from the prospective study were shipped at room temperature or frozen. As concerns this clone: Its antigen is currently not known. No base quality values were provided; no much bigger clone lies one nucleotide off.

The CDR3 spans 18 residues, from the cysteine through the phenylalanine. Solely the CDR3 DNA is kept, with 54 bases framed from the first base. The germline V gene provides CDR1 SGHDN and CDR2 FVKESK. V is cut back by 4 bases and J by 0 bases, with 13 bases in the junction unmatched. The immunoSEQ Assay, a bias-controlled multiplex PCR, was used to amplify TCRbeta CDR3 regions from genomic DNA. The original pipeline was this. The number of nucleated cells in each sample was estimated by amplification of reference gene primers within the assay. To quantify the absolute abundance of each unique TCRbeta CDR3 rearrangement, sequence reads were collapsed and filtered. Productive Simpson clonality was computed per sample as the square root of Simpson's diversity index over productive rearrangements. TCRdb's version of the immuneACCESS table is confined to in-frame rearrangements and falls short of the full clone set. An unresolved V gene accounts for under half of the shortfall where checked; the remainder is of unknown origin. The V and J calls and the clone size are those of that table, but D and trimming were determined from the DNA. The sample table records about 400,000 clones; 70% to 90% of these occur just once. The ten largest clones represent about 2.1% of the sample.

This sequence uses TRBV14 and TRBJ2-5; 8 of the junction bases match TRBD2. Sequenced input: PBMCs or T cells enriched from blood (not recorded which). This sequence was found in a woman between 18 and 30 years old with acute COVID-19. The CDR3 corresponds to CASSPSRTSGEYQETQYF. The sequence in DNA is TGTGCCAGCAGCCCCTCCCGCACTAGCGGAGAGTACCAAGAGACCCAGTACTTC.